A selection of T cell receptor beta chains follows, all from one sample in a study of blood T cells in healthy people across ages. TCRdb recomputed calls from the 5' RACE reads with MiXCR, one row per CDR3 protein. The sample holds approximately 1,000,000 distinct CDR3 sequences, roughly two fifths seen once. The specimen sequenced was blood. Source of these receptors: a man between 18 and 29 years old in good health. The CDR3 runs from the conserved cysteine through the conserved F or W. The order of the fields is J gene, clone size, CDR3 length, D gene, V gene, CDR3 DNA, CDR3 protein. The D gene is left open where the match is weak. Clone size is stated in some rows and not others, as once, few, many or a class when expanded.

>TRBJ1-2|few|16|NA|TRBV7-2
TGTGCCAGCAGCTTAGCTGGGACTCCCTACGGGTATGGCTACACCTTC
CASSLAGTPYGYGYTF
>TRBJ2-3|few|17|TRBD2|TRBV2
TGTGCCAGCAGTGAGGCCCTACTAGCGTACAGCACAGATACGCAGTATTTT
CASSEALLAYSTDTQYF
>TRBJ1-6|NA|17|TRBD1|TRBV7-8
TGTGCCAGCAGCTTAGAAATCACCGGGACAGGGCTTTCACCCCTCCACTTT
CASSLEITGTGLSPLHF
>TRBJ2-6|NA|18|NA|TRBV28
TGTGCCAGCAGTCCCTTAGGGGTTCTCTCCTCTGGGGCCAACGTCCTGACTTTC
CASSPLGVLSSGANVLTF
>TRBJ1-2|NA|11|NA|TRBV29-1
TGCAGCGTTAGCCAGAACTATGGCTACACCTTC
CSVSQNYGYTF
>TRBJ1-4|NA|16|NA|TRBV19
TGTGCCAGTAGTGCCCAGGGGAGCGCAACTAATGAAAAACCGTTTTTT
CASSAQGSATNEKPFF
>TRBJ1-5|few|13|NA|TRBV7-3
TGTGCCAGCTCGCAGACCGGAGGTCAGCCCCAGCATTTT
CASSQTGGQPQHF
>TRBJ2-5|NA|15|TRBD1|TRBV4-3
TGCGCCAGCAGCCAAGATGACAGGGAATTAGAGACCCAGTACTTC
CASSQDDRELETQYF
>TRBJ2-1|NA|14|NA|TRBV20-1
TGCAGTGCTAGAGGATCTTCGTGGGACAATGAGCAGTTCTTC
CSARGSSWDNEQFF
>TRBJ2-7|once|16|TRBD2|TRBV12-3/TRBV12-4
TGTGCCAGCAGTCTCCGGAGCGGGGGGGCCCACAATGAGCAGTACTTC
CASSLRSGGAHNEQYF
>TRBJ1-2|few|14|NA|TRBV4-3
TGCGCCAGCAGTCGTACAACAGGGTCCTATGGCTACACCTTC
CASSRTTGSYGYTF
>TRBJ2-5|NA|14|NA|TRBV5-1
TGCGCCAGCAGCTTCAGGGGACTAACAGAGACCCAGTACTTC
CASSFRGLTETQYF
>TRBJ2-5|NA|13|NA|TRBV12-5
TGTGCTAGTGGCCGGGACTTACAAGAGACCCAGTACTTC
CASGRDLQETQYF
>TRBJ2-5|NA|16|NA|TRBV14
TGTGCCAGCAGCCAAGTAAGAGGGAATTATGGAGGTGAGCAGTACTTC
CASSQVRGNYGGEQYF
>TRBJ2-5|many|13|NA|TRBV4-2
TGCGCCAGCAGCCAAGTTTTAGGGGAGACCCAGTACTTC
CASSQVLGETQYF
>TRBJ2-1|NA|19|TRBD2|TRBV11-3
TGTGCCAGCAGCCTCCGGGGGACTAGCACCAGTTTATCCTACAATGAGCAGTTCTTC
CASSLRGTSTSLSYNEQFF
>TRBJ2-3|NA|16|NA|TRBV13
TGTGCCAGCAGATATTCCACGGACAGCCGCACAGATACGCAGTATTTT
CASRYSTDSRTDTQYF
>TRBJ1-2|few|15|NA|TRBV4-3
TGCGCCAGCAGCCCAGGGTTGGGGGCAGAGAATGGCTACACCTTC
CASSPGLGAENGYTF
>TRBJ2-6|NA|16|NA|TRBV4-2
TGTGCCAGCAGCCCTCAGACAGTCTCTGGGGCCAACGTCCTGACTTTC
CASSPQTVSGANVLTF
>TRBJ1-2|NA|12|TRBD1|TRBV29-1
TGCAGCGCGGGACAGGGGAGGGCTGGCTACACCTTC
CSAGQGRAGYTF
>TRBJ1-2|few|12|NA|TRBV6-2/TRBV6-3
TGTGCCAGCAGTTACTCGACAGTCGGCTACACCTTC
CASSYSTVGYTF
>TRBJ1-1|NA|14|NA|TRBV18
TGTGCCAGCTCACGGGAGCGGAGTTACACTGAAGCTTTCTTT
CASSRERSYTEAFF
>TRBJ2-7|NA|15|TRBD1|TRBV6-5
TGTGCCAGCAGTGCAGGGGACAGGGTTACCTACGAGCAGTACTTC
CASSAGDRVTYEQYF
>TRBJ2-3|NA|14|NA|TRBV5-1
TGCGCCAGCAAAAAGGAGGGGGAGGCAGATACGCAGTATTTT
CASKKEGEADTQYF
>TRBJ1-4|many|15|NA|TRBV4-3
TGCGCCAGCAGCGGTGCGGGAGGGGTTAATGAAAAACTGTTTTTT
CASSGAGGVNEKLFF